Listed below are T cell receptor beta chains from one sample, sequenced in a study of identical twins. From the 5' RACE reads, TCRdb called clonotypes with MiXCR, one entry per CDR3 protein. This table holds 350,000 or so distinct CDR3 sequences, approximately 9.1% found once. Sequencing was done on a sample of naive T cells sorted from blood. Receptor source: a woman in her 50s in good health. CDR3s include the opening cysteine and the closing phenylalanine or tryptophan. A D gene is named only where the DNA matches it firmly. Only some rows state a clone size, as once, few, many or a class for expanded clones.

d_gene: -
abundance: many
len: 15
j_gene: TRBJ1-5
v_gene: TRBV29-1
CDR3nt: TGCAGCGCCGTGGTTCCGGGGGTTCGAGGTCAGCCCCAGCATTTT
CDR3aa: CSAVVPGVRGQPQHF

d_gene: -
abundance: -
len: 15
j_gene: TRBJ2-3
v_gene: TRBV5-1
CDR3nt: TGCGCCAGCAGCTTGGACTGGCTTTCCTCAGATACGCAGTATTTT
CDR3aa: CASSLDWLSSDTQYF

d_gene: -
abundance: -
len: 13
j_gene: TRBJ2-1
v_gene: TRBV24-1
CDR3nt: TGTGCCACCAGTTCACTCCATTACAATGAGCAGTTCTTC
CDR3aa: CATSSLHYNEQFF

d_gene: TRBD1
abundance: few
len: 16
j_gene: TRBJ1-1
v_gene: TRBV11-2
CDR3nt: TGTGCCAGCAGCCCTACCGGGACAGGGGGGGACACTGAAGCTTTCTTT
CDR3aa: CASSPTGTGGDTEAFF

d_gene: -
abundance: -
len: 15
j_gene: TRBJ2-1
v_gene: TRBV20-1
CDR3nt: TGCAGTGCGGCCCAGGCGCCTGTAGGATCCAATGAGCAGTTCTTC
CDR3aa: CSAAQAPVGSNEQFF

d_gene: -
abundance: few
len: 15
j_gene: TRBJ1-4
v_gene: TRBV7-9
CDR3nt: TGTGCCAGCAGCTTAGGGGCAGGGGAAAACGAAAAACTGTTTTTT
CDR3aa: CASSLGAGENEKLFF

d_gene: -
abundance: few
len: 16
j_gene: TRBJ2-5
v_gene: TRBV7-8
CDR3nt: TGTGCCAGCAGGCCAAGACTAGTACAGCTCCAAGAGACCCAGTACTTC
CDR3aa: CASRPRLVQLQETQYF

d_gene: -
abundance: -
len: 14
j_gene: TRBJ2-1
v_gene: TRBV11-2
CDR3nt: TGTGCCAGCAGCTTAGGACTGGGATGGGGTGAGCAGTTCTTC
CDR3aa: CASSLGLGWGEQFF

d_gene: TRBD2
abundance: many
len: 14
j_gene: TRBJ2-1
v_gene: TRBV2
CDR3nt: TGTGCCAGCAGTGTTCAAGCGTCGGGGGGTGAGCAGTTCTTC
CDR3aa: CASSVQASGGEQFF

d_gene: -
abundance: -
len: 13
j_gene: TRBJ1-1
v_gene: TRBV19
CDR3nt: TGTGCCAGTGGGCTCGGGGTGAACACTGAAGCTTTCTTT
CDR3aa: CASGLGVNTEAFF

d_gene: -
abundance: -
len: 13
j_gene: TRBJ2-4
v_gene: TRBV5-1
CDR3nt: TGCGCCAGCAGCTTGGAACAGTTTGGCATTCAGTACTTC
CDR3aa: CASSLEQFGIQYF

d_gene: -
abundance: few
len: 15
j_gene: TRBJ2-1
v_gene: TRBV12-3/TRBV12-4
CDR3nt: TGTGCCAGTCAGGGGCTAAGGGGCGTGAGGCATGAGCAGTTCTTC
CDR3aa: CASQGLRGVRHEQFF

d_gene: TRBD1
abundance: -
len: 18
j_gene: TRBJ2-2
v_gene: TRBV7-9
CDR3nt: TGTGCCAGCAGCTTAGTAACCTGGACAGGATCGAACACCGGGGAGCTGTTTTTT
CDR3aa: CASSLVTWTGSNTGELFF

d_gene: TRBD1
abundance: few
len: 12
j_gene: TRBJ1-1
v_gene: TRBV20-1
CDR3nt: TGCAGTGCCCCTCGACAGGGGGCGGAAGCTTTCTTT
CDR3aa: CSAPRQGAEAFF

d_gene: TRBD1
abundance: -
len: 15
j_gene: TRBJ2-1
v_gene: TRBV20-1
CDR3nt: TGCAGTGCTAGAGGGGTGGGCAGGGGGCAGAATGAGCAGTTCTTC
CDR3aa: CSARGVGRGQNEQFF

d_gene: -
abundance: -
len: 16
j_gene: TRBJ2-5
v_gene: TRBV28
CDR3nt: TGTGCCAGCAGTGTCAACCCCGGGGCCCCAGGAGAGACCCAGTACTTC
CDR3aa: CASSVNPGAPGETQYF

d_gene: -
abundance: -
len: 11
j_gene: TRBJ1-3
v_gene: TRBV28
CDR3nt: TGTGCCAGCAGTTCGGACCCAACCATATATTTT
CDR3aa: CASSSDPTIYF

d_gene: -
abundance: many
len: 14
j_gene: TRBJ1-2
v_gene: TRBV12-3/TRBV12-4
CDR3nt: TGTGCCAGCACCTTGGGGAGGGCGGGCTATGGCTACACCTTC
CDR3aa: CASTLGRAGYGYTF

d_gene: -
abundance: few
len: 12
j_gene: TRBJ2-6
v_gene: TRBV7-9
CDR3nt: TGTGCCAGCAGCTTAAGTCTGGAGGTCCTGACTTTC
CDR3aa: CASSLSLEVLTF

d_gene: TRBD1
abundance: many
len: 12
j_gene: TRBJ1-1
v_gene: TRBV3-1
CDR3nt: TGTGCCAGCAGCCCGACAGGGGCTGAAGCTTTCTTT
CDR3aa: CASSPTGAEAFF

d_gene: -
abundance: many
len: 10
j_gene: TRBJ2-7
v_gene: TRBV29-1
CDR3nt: TGCAGCGTTCATGACTACGAGCAGTACTTC
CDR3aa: CSVHDYEQYF

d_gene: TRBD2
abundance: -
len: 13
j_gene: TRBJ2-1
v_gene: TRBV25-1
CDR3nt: TGTGCCAGCAGTGATCCGACTAGCCGGGTCCGGTTCTTC
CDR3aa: CASSDPTSRVRFF

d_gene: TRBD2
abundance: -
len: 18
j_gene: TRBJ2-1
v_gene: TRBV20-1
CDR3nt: TGCAGTGCTCGGCAAAGTCGTGGTAGCGGGAGGTATGCCATTGAGCAGTTCTTC
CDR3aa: CSARQSRGSGRYAIEQFF

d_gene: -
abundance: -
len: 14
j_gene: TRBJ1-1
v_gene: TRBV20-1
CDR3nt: TGCAGTGCTAGGGTAAGGGGGTTCGGGACTGAAGCTTTCTTT
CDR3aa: CSARVRGFGTEAFF

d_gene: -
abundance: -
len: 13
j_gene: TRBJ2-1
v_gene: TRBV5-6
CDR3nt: TGTGCCAGCAGAATCGGACCGAACAATGAGCAGTTCTTC
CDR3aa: CASRIGPNNEQFF

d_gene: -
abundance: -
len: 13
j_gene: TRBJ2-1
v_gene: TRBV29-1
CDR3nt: TGCAGCGTTGAACTAGATGGAGTCAATGAGCAGTTCTTC
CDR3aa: CSVELDGVNEQFF

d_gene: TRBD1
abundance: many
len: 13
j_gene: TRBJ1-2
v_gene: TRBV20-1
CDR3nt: TGCAGTGCTACCTATACAGGGGTGCATGGCTACACCTTC
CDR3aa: CSATYTGVHGYTF

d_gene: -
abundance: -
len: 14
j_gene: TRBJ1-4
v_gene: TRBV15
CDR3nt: TGTGCCACCAGCAGGAGCGACTCCAATGAAAAACTGTTTTTT
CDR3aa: CATSRSDSNEKLFF

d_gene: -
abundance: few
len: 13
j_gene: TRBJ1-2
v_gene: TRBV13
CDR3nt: TGTGCCAGCAGCCTAAGTACGGAAGATGGCTACACCTTC
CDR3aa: CASSLSTEDGYTF

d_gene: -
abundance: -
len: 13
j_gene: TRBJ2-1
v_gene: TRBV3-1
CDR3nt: TGTGCCAGCAGCGGCGTGGCAAGCAATGAGCAGTTCTTC
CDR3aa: CASSGVASNEQFF